This TCR beta chain is from a study of blood T cell repertoires in COVID-19. Overall study: Some COVID-19 samples were acute and others convalescent; all came from the United States, Italy and Spain. T cells, B-cell-depleted T cells, or PBMCs supplied cDNA or gDNA.

This CDR3 has 15 residues. The germline V gene encodes CDR1 KGHSH and CDR2 LQKENI. With 3 bases clipped from V and 3 bases from J, the junction kept 3 bases outside the gene matches. As processed by the authors: Amplified reference gene primers provided the basis for estimating nucleated cell counts. Repertoires were generated with immunoSEQ multiplex PCR, while TCRdb's copy carries only in-frame clones and drops some. For V, J and clone size, that table is used; D and trimming come from the DNA. The repertoire holds 400,000 to 450,000 clones, with just over 85% as singletons. The chain employs TRBV18 and TRBJ1-5, with 9 bases aligning to TRBD1. The sequenced sample was peripheral blood. The TCR sequence derives from a young woman with active or convalescent COVID-19. The CDR3 region is CASSPGQGLNQPQHF. Written as DNA, the CDR3 is TGTGCCAGCTCACCCGGACAGGGGCTCAATCAGCCCCAGCATTTT.